This record looks at one T cell receptor (beta chain) sequence and its context. Its antigen is currently unknown. Sequence at one end of the junction differs from germline and may be a read error. This sample includes further DNA sequences coding for the same CDR3. Looked up from germline, CDR1 is MNHEY and CDR2 is SMNVEV (reference sequence). The CDR3 has 17 amino acids. The sample comes from a study of cytomegalovirus exposure and HLA in healthy donors. Study-level findings and limits: When analyzed later, the rates of TCR association showed variation by HLA locus, with DRB1 the most and HLA-C the fewest. TCR beta V- and J-gene trimming, according to a later analysis, was linked to a missense DCLRE1C variant. In vitro checks showed that a few CMV-associated chains really do target CMV antigens.

60 Vbeta and 13 Jbeta primers were used in PCR. Clones were sequenced by immunoSEQ multiplex PCR, and TCRdb holds only the in-frame ones, with some missing. The sample lists about 120,000 clones; 70% to 80% were seen once. The sample taken for sequencing was PBMCs. The TCR was taken from a female donor in good health and CMV-seronegative. The V gene is TRBV27, the J gene TRBJ1-4, with 7 bases fitting TRBD1. CDR3 DNA sequence: TGTGCTAGCAGTCTTAAACCGAACAGGGGAACTAATGAAAAACTGTTTTTT. This encodes CASSLKPNRGTNEKLFF.